This T cell receptor beta chain is drawn from a study of vaccination effects on CD4 cells after COVID-19. V gave up 5 bases and J gave up 4 bases, with 7 bases separating them. Germline CDR1 and CDR2: DFQATT and SNEGSKA (reference sequence). The CDR3 is 11 residues long. Of note for this clone: The antigen is undetermined.

Sequencing followed a ViraFEST assay step that expanded antigen-specific CD4+ T cells with viral peptide pools. Isolating CD4+ T cells followed about 10 days of culture. Vaccine administered to participants consisted of two doses of either BNT162b2 or mRNA-1273. Regarding the study as a whole: In the late period after vaccination, infection- and vaccine-induced clones contracted markedly.

Profiling relied on immunoSEQ multiplex PCR, and the TCRdb table lists in-frame clones only, not all of them. Of 27,000 or so clones in the sample, about 83% were seen once. The genes are TRBV20-1 and TRBJ2-3, with D uncertain. The source is a human donor who received a COVID-19 vaccine. Some clones in this sample may be carry-over from other donors' samples. Sequences were derived from CD4+ T cells from PBMCs cultured with HCoV-NL63 spike peptides, sampled after COVID-19 vaccination. CDR3 protein: CSAQSSDTQYF. CDR3 bases: TGCAGTGCTCAGTCCTCAGATACGCAGTATTTT.